This T cell receptor beta chain was captured by sequencing in a study of monozygotic twins with inflammatory bowel disease. The study, taken as a whole, reports: Repertoire likeness was no different across concordant and discordant twins, perhaps owing to restricted power. Healthy twins shared more clonotypes with others than IBD patients, most markedly active ones.

CDR3 length equals 13 residues. The V gene's germline CDR1 is SGHTA and CDR2 FQGNSA. On this clonotype: Its antigen remains unknown.

UMIs bearing a 6-nucleotide sample barcode were added through template switching. Reprocessing the 5' RACE reads, TCRdb reports a single entry for every CDR3 protein and omits DNA. This sample's table reports roughly 170,000 distinct CDR3 sequences. The chain recombines TRBV7-2 with TRBJ2-7; TCRdb's D call, TRBD1, is unchecked because there is no DNA. This TCR was sampled from a human donor with ulcerative colitis or Crohn's disease, or a healthy co-twin of an affected twin (not recorded which). The sample comprised blood. This chain's CDR3 is CASSGGGVHEQYF.